The rows below give T cell receptor beta chains drawn from one sample of a study of T cell responses to AZD1222 COVID-19 vaccine. Using immunoSEQ multiplex PCR, the repertoire was profiled, and TCRdb retains in-frame clones only, with some absent. The sample has 120,000 to 150,000 clones, approximately 86% seen once. Here the sequenced sample was peripheral blood, taken 28 days after the second dose of the MenACWY control vaccine. These receptors were collected from an adult who received the MenACWY meningococcal vaccine as a control. Each CDR3 is given with its conserved first and last residue. D genes are given only for firm matches. Size values are once, few and many counts, or a class for expanded clones, and some rows have none.

CDR3nt: TGTGCCAGCAGCTCCCAGGGTCCCTACGAGCAGTACTTC; CDR3aa: CASSSQGPYEQYF; j_gene: TRBJ2-7; d_gene: -; abundance: -; v_gene: TRBV7-9
CDR3nt: TGTGCCAGCAGTCGTCGACTAGCGGGAGACGAGCAGTTCTTC; CDR3aa: CASSRRLAGDEQFF; j_gene: TRBJ2-1; d_gene: TRBD2; abundance: -; v_gene: TRBV27
CDR3nt: TGTGCCAGCAGTCCTCAAGAGGGACCGGTGCGTCGGTATTTT; CDR3aa: CASSPQEGPVRRYF; j_gene: TRBJ2-3; d_gene: -; abundance: once; v_gene: TRBV2
CDR3nt: TGTGCCACCAGCAGAGTTATCGGGACTAGCGGGACAGATACGCAGTATTTT; CDR3aa: CATSRVIGTSGTDTQYF; j_gene: TRBJ2-3; d_gene: TRBD2; abundance: -; v_gene: TRBV15
CDR3nt: TGTGCCAGCAGCCAAGATTACAACGGGTATGGCTACACCTTC; CDR3aa: CASSQDYNGYGYTF; j_gene: TRBJ1-2; d_gene: -; abundance: -; v_gene: TRBV3-1/TRBV3-2
CDR3nt: TGTGCCAGCAGCTTCCAGGACAGGGGGTTAGGCTACACCTTC; CDR3aa: CASSFQDRGLGYTF; j_gene: TRBJ1-2; d_gene: TRBD1; abundance: -; v_gene: TRBV5-4
CDR3nt: TGTGCCTGGAGTATGCGACAGGGTCGAGGCAATCAGCCCCAGCATTTT; CDR3aa: CAWSMRQGRGNQPQHF; j_gene: TRBJ1-5; d_gene: TRBD1; abundance: once; v_gene: TRBV30
CDR3nt: TGCGCCAGCAGCCAAGCGGGAGGTTCCTACGAGCAGTACTTC; CDR3aa: CASSQAGGSYEQYF; j_gene: TRBJ2-7; d_gene: TRBD2; abundance: -; v_gene: TRBV4-1
CDR3nt: TGTGCCAGCAGCCAAGATTGGCTAGCGGGGGCAAACTCCTACAATGAGCAGTTCTTC; CDR3aa: CASSQDWLAGANSYNEQFF; j_gene: TRBJ2-1; d_gene: TRBD2; abundance: -; v_gene: TRBV4-2
CDR3nt: TGTGCCAGCAGCTTAGCGCACAGGGATGTCTATGGCTACACCTTC; CDR3aa: CASSLAHRDVYGYTF; j_gene: TRBJ1-2; d_gene: -; abundance: -; v_gene: TRBV7-8
CDR3nt: TGTGCCAGCTCACCTGCCCAGGGGGATAAGATAGAGCAGTTCTTC; CDR3aa: CASSPAQGDKIEQFF; j_gene: TRBJ2-1; d_gene: TRBD1; abundance: -; v_gene: TRBV18
CDR3nt: TGCGCCAGCAGCCAAGCAGGAATCGAGCCCCAGCATTTT; CDR3aa: CASSQAGIEPQHF; j_gene: TRBJ1-5; d_gene: -; abundance: once; v_gene: TRBV4-1
CDR3nt: TGTGCCAGCAGCCCTTGGGACGGGACCCTCTCTGGGGCCAACGTCCTGACTTTC; CDR3aa: CASSPWDGTLSGANVLTF; j_gene: TRBJ2-6; d_gene: -; abundance: -; v_gene: TRBV5-8
CDR3nt: TGTGCCAGCAGTTCCGGACTCGGTTCCTACAATGAGCAGTTCTTC; CDR3aa: CASSSGLGSYNEQFF; j_gene: TRBJ2-1; d_gene: -; abundance: -; v_gene: TRBV11-3
CDR3nt: TGTGCCACCGCTACCTGGGGGGGGACAGACGGCTGGGAGCAGTACTTC; CDR3aa: CATATWGGTDGWEQYF; j_gene: TRBJ2-7; d_gene: -; abundance: -; v_gene: TRBV19
CDR3nt: TGTGCCAGCAGCTTGGACTCCTACAATGAGCAGTTCTTC; CDR3aa: CASSLDSYNEQFF; j_gene: TRBJ2-1; d_gene: -; abundance: -; v_gene: TRBV5-6
CDR3nt: TGTGCCTGCCTTTGGAGCGAGACAGTAAACACTGAAGCTTTCTTT; CDR3aa: CACLWSETVNTEAFF; j_gene: TRBJ1-1; d_gene: -; abundance: -; v_gene: TRBV30
CDR3nt: TGCGCCAGCAGCCGAGGCGGGGGTAACACTGAAGCTTTCTTT; CDR3aa: CASSRGGGNTEAFF; j_gene: TRBJ1-1; d_gene: -; abundance: -; v_gene: TRBV4-3